This T cell receptor beta chain was sequenced in a study of shared clonotypes between healthy human individuals. Study details: Donors, aged 18 to 49, were a couple of women and three men.

Produced via immunoSEQ multiplex PCR; TCRdb's table is partial and in-frame only. The sample holds 180,000 or so clones, approximately 92% seen once. The V and J ends lost 5 bases and 1 base, in that order; junction bases with no gene match: 12. The CDR3 loop spans 17 amino acids. Looked up from germline, CDR1 is MDHEN and CDR2 is SYDVKM. V is TRBV28 and J is TRBJ1-2; 8 bases are a match to TRBD1. This receptor was identified in a woman between 25 and 40 years old in good health. The sample taken for sequencing was naive CD4+ T cells sorted from blood. Subset specified: CD45RA+ positively selected. The CDR3 region is CASSPIIGQGSNYGYTF. The CDR3 bases are TGTGCCAGCAGTCCTATAATCGGACAGGGAAGTAACTATGGCTACACCTTC.